Shown below are 14 T cell receptor beta chains from a single sample sequenced in a study of cytomegalovirus exposure and HLA in healthy donors. PCR involved 60 Vbeta and 13 Jbeta primers. Repertoires were generated with immunoSEQ multiplex PCR, while TCRdb's copy carries only in-frame clones and drops some. The sample lists 150,000 to 200,000 clones, 65% to 80% occurring once. Specimen: PBMCs. These receptors were obtained from a woman aged 40 to 50 in good health and CMV-seronegative.

The chain recombines TRBV18 with TRBJ1-5; TRBD1 matches at 9 bases. Germline V gene sequence: CDR1 KGHSH, CDR2 LQKENI. Trimming took 8 bases from V and 7 from J; bases not matched to a gene: 6. This CDR3 is 13 amino acids long. CDR3 region: CASAGQGGQPQHF. As DNA, the CDR3 is TGTGCCAGCGCGGGACAGGGAGGGCAGCCCCAGCATTTT.

The chain couples TRBV7-9 to TRBJ2-6, with D possibly being TRBD1 (6 bases). Germline loops: CDR1 SEHNR, CDR2 FQNEAQ (reference sequence). Trimming cost V 2 bases and J 0 bases, with 17 bases left between them. The CDR3 is 19 amino acids. The CDR3 region is CASSLSQGTSDSGANVLTF. The DNA for the CDR3 is TGTGCCAGCAGCTTATCCCAAGGGACATCGGACTCTGGGGCCAACGTCCTGACTTTC.

The chain joins TRBV30 to TRBJ1-1, with 10 bases matching TRBD1. The length of the CDR3 is 13 residues. Germline V gene lookup returns CDR1 GTSNPN and CDR2 SVGIG (reference sequence). The V and J ends lost 8 bases and 11 bases, in that order; junction bases with no gene match: 14. The CDR3 coding sequence is TGTGCCCGCAATGGACAGGGGGATGCTCGGGCTTTCTTT. It yields the protein CARNGQGDARAFF.

This chain connects TRBV7-8 to TRBJ2-3, with D possibly matching TRBD1 (5 bases). Trimming left V 3 bases short and J 0 bases short, with 16 bases between. Germline CDR1 and CDR2: SGHVS and FQNEAQ. The CDR3 contains 17 residues. The CDR3 loop is CASSFSWEGASTDTQYF. The CDR3 region has the DNA TGTGCCAGCAGCTTTTCGTGGGAAGGGGCGAGCACAGATACGCAGTATTTT.

This clone was seen only once. V usage is TRBV18 and J usage is TRBJ1-4, with TRBD1 matching 7 bases. Germline CDR1 KGHSH, CDR2 LQKENI. Germline trimming cut 5 bases from V and 5 bases from J; bases unmatched to any gene: 5. The CDR3 contains 14 residues. CDR3 loop: CASSDGTVNEKLFF. The CDR3 bases are TGTGCCAGCTCAGACGGGACAGTAAATGAAAAACTGTTTTTT.

This clone appeared a single time. V is TRBV23-1 and J is TRBJ1-1, with D perhaps matching TRBD1 (5 bases). TRBV23-1 is an ORF; its function is uncertain. The CDR3 consists of 14 residues. CDR3 DNA sequence: TGCGCAATAATACGCCCAAGGACACCGTTTGAAGCTTTCTTT. This codes for CAIIRPRTPFEAFF.

The rearrangement links TRBV2 to TRBJ2-2, with 8 bases matching TRBD1. The CDR3 spans 18 residues. V dropped 2 bases and J dropped 5; count of bases not matched to a gene: 13. Germline loops: CDR1 SNHLY, CDR2 FYNNEI. Here the CDR3 reads CASSEPPYRTGKTGELFF. CDR3 sequence (DNA): TGTGCCAGCAGTGAACCTCCTTATAGGACAGGGAAGACCGGGGAGCTGTTTTTT.

This chain connects TRBV10-1 to TRBJ1-1; TRBD1 matches at 9 bases. Losses at the gene ends were 0 bases for V and 4 bases for J; bases not matched to a gene: 9. Germline V gene lookup returns CDR1 WNHNN and CDR2 SYGVQD (reference sequence). This CDR3 has 17 amino acids. For the CDR3, the DNA is TGCGCCAGCAGTGAGTCGGACCTGGACAGGGGAAGCACTGAAGCTTTCTTT. Protein: CASSESDLDRGSTEAFF.

The chain employs TRBV2 and TRBJ1-4; D perhaps matches TRBD1 (5 bases). This CDR3 contains 14 residues. The V gene lost 5 bases and the J gene lost 8 bases, with 15 bases spanning the gap. The V gene's germline CDR1 is SNHLY and CDR2 FYNNEI. The CDR3, as DNA: TGTGCCAGCAGTAAGACAGCCATCGCGGAAAAACTGTTTTTT. Translated: CASSKTAIAEKLFF. The variable domain in full, with the rest retrieved from reference TRBV2 and TRBJ1-4, is EPEVTQTPSHQVTQMGQEVILRCVPISNHLYFYWYRQILGQKVEFLVSFYNNEISEKSEIFDDQFSVERPDGSNFTLKIRSTKLEDSAMYFCASSKTAIAEKLFFGSGTQLSVL.

The CDR3 loop is CASSSSSSSGMNNEQFF. CDR3 sequence (DNA): TGTGCCAGCAGCTCCTCGAGTTCTAGCGGGATGAACAATGAGCAGTTCTTC. The chain is built from TRBV7-3 and TRBJ2-1; 9 bases line up with TRBD2. Trimming at V came to 4 bases and at J to 5 bases, leaving 12 bases not matched to a gene. Germline assignment: CDR1 SGHTA and CDR2 FQGTGA. The CDR3 is made up of 17 amino acids. Full variable domain (remainder filled in from reference TRBV7-3 and TRBJ2-1): GAGVSQTPSNKVTEKGKYVELRCDPISGHTALYWYRQSLGQGPEFLIYFQGTGAADDSGLPNDRFFAVRPEGSVSTLKIQRTERGDSAVYLCASSSSSSSGMNNEQFFGPGTRLTVL.

The chain links TRBV6-6 to TRBJ2-1; TRBD2 might be the D (6 bases). The germline V gene encodes CDR1 MNHNY and CDR2 SVGAGI (reference sequence). The V and J ends lost 4 bases and 0 bases respectively, with 10 bases between them. The CDR3 loop spans 15 amino acids. CDR3 DNA sequence: TGTGCCAGCAGTTTACAGCGGGCCTCCTACAATGAGCAGTTCTTC. The encoded protein is CASSLQRASYNEQFF.

With respect to this clone: The junction shows a germline mismatch at one end, possibly a read error. Different DNA sequences within this sample yield the same CDR3. This chain connects TRBV10-3 to TRBJ1-4; 8 bases match TRBD1. Germline CDR1 reads ENHRY; CDR2 reads SYGVKD. The CDR3 spans 13 residues. The chain's CDR3 is CAIGDRGNEKLFF. CDR3 DNA: TGTGCCATCGGTGACAGGGGTAATGAAAAACTGTTTTTT.

Regarding this clone: Within the sample, other DNA sequences also encode this same CDR3. This chain uses TRBV5-4 with TRBJ1-2; 10 nucleotides line up with TRBD1. This CDR3 has 14 residues. Germline V CDR1 and CDR2: SGHNT, YYREEE (reference sequence). V shed 0 bases and J 5 bases; nucleotides not matched to a gene: 1. Here the CDR3 DNA reads TGTGCCAGCAGCTTGGGGGACAGGGGTTATGGCTACACCTTC. Amino acids: CASSLGDRGYGYTF.

This clone was found once. This chain uses TRBV4-3 with TRBJ1-2; possibly TRBD1 for D (5 bases). V shed 0 bases and J shed 8 bases, with 16 bases lying between them. This CDR3 has 15 amino acids. Per germline, CDR1 LGHNA and CDR2 YSLEER. The CDR3, as DNA: TGCGCCAGCAGCCAAGATCCGGCCGGGGCGGGAGGCTACACCTTC. Translation: CASSQDPAGAGGYTF.